Listed below are T cell receptor beta chains from one sample, sequenced in a study of T cell responses to AZD1222 COVID-19 vaccine. The data were produced by immunoSEQ multiplex PCR, yet TCRdb's version contains in-frame clones alone and is incomplete. The table records 65,000 to 70,000 clones, roughly 90% of them present only once. Sequenced here: peripheral blood, sampled on day 0 of AZD1222 vaccination. These receptors were collected from an adult in good health. Each CDR3 is given with its conserved first and last residue. Fields, in order: D gene, V gene, clone size, J gene, CDR3 protein, CDR3 DNA. The D gene is left open where the match is weak. A row's size may be missing; if present it is once, few, many or a size class.

>NA|TRBV7-2|NA|TRBJ1-5
CASSVQKGSNQPQHF
TGTGCCAGCAGCGTACAAAAGGGGAGCAATCAGCCCCAGCATTTT
>TRBD1|TRBV27|once|TRBJ2-5
CASGNDRDHQETQYF
TGTGCCAGCGGGAACGACAGGGATCACCAAGAGACCCAGTACTTC
>NA|TRBV7-6|NA|TRBJ2-2
CASSSEAANTGELFF
TGTGCCAGCAGCTCAGAAGCAGCGAACACCGGGGAGCTGTTTTTT
>NA|TRBV9|NA|TRBJ1-6
CASGLPGSPLHF
TGTGCCAGCGGACTCCCTGGTTCACCCCTCCACTTT
>NA|TRBV5-5|NA|TRBJ1-3
CASSRGHHSGNTIYF
TGTGCCAGCAGCCGAGGACACCACTCTGGAAACACCATATATTTT
>NA|TRBV7-3|NA|TRBJ1-5
CASSLTGGYNQPQHF
TGTGCCAGCAGCTTAACTGGCGGATACAATCAGCCCCAGCATTTT
>NA|TRBV19|NA|TRBJ2-5
CASSTRRGERETQYF
TGTGCCAGTAGTACCCGGCGGGGCGAGAGGGAGACCCAGTACTTC
>TRBD2|TRBV6-2/TRBV6-3|once|TRBJ2-3
CASSPGLSGSILAARTQYF
TGTGCCAGCAGTCCGGGGCTTAGCGGGAGTATACTCGCGGCTCGTACGCAGTATTTT
>NA|TRBV7-9|NA|TRBJ2-7
CASSLLREQYF
TGTGCCAGCAGCTTACTCCGCGAGCAGTACTTC
>NA|TRBV7-9|NA|TRBJ1-2
CASSGTVYGYTF
TGTGCTAGCAGTGGAACAGTCTATGGCTACACCTTC